This T cell receptor beta chain was sequenced for a study of blood T cell repertoires in COVID-19. Participants were aged about 18 to 95 years, lived in 20 to 30 US areas, and enrolled virtually. Two negative PCRs, clearance, or symptom resolution had been documented for recovered Cohort 3 donors. Assay used: immunoSEQ multiplex PCR; TCRdb lists only in-frame clones, some missing. Among around 310,000 clones listed, roughly 88% were seen once. Sequencing used PBMCs or T cells enriched from blood (not recorded which). The receptor was derived from a man aged 25-45 years who had recovered from COVID-19.

In DNA form, the CDR3 reads TGTGCCAGCTTTGGTCTTTCTGGAGGCCCCTCTCCGAACACCGGGGAGCTGTTTTTT. Translated, it gives CASFGLSGGPSPNTGELFF. The J gene is TRBJ2-2, the V gene TRBV11-2, with D possibly being TRBD2 (5 bases). The CDR3 consists of 19 residues. The V end lost 8 bases, the J end lost 0 bases, and 25 bases lay between the germline ends. Germline V gives CDR1 SGHAT, CDR2 FQNNGV.